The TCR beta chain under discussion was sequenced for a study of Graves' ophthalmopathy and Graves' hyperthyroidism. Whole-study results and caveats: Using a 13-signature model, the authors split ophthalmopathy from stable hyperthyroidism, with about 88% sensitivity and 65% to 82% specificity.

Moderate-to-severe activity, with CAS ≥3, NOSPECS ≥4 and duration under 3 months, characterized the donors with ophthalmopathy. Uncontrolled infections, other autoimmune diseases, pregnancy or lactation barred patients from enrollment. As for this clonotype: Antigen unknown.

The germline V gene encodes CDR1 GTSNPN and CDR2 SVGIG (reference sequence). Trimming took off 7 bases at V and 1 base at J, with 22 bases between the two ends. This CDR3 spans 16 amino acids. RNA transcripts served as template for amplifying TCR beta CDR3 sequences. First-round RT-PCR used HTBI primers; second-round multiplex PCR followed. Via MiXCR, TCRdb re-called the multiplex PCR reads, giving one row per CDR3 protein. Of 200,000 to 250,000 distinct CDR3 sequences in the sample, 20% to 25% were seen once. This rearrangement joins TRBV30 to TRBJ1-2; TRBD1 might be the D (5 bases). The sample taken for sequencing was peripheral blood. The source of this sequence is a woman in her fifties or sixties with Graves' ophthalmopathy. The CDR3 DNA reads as TGTGCCTCCACCCCGGGAGGGGCCAGACTTAACTATGGCTACACCTTC. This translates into CASTPGGARLNYGYTF.